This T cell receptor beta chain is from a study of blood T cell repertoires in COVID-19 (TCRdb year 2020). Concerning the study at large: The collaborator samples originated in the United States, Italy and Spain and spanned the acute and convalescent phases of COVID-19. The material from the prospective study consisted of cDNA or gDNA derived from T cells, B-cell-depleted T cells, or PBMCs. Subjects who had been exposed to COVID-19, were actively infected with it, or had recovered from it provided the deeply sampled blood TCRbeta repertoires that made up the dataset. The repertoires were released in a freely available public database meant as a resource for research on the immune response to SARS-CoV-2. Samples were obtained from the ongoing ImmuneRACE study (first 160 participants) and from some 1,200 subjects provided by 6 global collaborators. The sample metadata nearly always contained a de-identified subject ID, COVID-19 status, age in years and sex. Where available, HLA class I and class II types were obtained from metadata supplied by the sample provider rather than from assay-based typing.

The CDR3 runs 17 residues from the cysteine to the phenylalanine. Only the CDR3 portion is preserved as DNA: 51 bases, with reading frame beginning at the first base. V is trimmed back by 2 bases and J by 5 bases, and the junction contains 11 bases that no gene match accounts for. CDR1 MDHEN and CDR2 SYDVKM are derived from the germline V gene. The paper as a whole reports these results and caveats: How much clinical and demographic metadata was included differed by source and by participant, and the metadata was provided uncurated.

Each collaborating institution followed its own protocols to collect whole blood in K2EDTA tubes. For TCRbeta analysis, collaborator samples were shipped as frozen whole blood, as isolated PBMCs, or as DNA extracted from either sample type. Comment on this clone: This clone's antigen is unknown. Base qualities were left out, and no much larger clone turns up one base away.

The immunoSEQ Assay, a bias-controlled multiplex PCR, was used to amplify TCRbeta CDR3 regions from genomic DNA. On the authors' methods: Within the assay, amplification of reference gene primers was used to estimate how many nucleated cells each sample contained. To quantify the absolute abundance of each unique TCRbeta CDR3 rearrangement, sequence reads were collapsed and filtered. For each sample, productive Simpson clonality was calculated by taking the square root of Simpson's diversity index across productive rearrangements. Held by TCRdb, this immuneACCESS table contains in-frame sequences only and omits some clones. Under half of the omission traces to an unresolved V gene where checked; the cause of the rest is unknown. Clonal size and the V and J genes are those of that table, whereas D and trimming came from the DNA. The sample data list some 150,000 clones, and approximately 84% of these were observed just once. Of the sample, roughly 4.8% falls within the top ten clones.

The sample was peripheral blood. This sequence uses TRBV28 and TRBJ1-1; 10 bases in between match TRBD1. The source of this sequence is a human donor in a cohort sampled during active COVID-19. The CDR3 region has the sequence CASSLPGQGMGITEAFF. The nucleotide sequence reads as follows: TGTGCCAGCAGTTTACCGGGACAGGGGATGGGTATAACTGAAGCTTTCTTT.